Ten or more counts support the clone carrying this T cell receptor beta chain. Time point specified: before trial treatment. The donors, trial participants, received nivolumab, ipilimumab, aspirin, low-dose cyclophosphamide and low-dose radiotherapy. Qualifying patients carried advanced solid tumors devoid of tumor-infiltrating lymphocytes. The sample originates from a study of low-dose radiotherapy and immunotherapy resistance in tumors. Across the whole study: Cohort 2, a group dosed every two weeks at 1 Gy per fraction, received 13 Gy in total over 26 weeks. Intravenous ipilimumab 1 mg/kg every six weeks was given with nivolumab 240 mg every two weeks.

There are 16 residues in the CDR3. The germline gives CDR1 KGHDR, CDR2 SFDVKD. Trimming shortened V by 5 bases and J by 6 bases, and 19 bases separated the two germline ends. cDNA synthesis used a TRAV/TRBV-specific primer set for both chains. An approximately 19-cycle PCR with a constant-region primer and V-primer adapter amplified TCRs. TCRdb passed the reads through MiXCR, listing each CDR3 protein once. Here the sample spans more than 50,000 distinct CDR3 sequences, approximately 25% being singletons. The V call is TRBV24-1, the J call TRBJ2-1, with D perhaps matching TRBD1 or TRBD2 (5 bases each). The sequence derives from a male donor with rectosigmoid adenocarcinoma. The sample here was PBMCs, taken before treatment. The CDR3 region is CATSGHPPGPSNEQFF. For the CDR3, the DNA is TGTGCCACCAGTGGCCACCCCCCGGGACCCTCCAATGAGCAGTTCTTC.